Here is one T cell receptor (beta chain) with its context. Per the original data handling: Reference gene primer amplification in the assay estimated nucleated cell counts. TCRdb's table, derived via immunoSEQ multiplex PCR, lists solely in-frame clones and lacks some. That table is the source of V, J and clone size, and D and trimming were worked out from the DNA. Of tens of thousands of clones listed, more than 80% were seen once; the top ten hold 3.5%. The source of the sample is a study of blood T cell repertoires in COVID-19. Overall study: Samples representing acute and convalescent COVID-19 were sourced from the United States, Italy and Spain. Sources were T cells, B-cell-depleted T cells, or PBMCs; the material itself was cDNA or gDNA.

Trimming removed 5 bases from V and 0 bases from J; junction bases left unmatched: 0. CDR3 length: 15 residues. CDR1 and CDR2 from the germline V gene are KGHDR and SFDVKD. The chain combines TRBV24-1 with TRBJ2-3; TRBD2 aligns across 11 bases. The sequenced sample consisted of peripheral blood. This TCR came from a human donor in a cohort sampled during active COVID-19. The CDR3 region has the DNA TGTGCCACCAGTGTAGCGGGGGGGAGCACAGATACGCAGTATTTT. It translates to CATSVAGGSTDTQYF.